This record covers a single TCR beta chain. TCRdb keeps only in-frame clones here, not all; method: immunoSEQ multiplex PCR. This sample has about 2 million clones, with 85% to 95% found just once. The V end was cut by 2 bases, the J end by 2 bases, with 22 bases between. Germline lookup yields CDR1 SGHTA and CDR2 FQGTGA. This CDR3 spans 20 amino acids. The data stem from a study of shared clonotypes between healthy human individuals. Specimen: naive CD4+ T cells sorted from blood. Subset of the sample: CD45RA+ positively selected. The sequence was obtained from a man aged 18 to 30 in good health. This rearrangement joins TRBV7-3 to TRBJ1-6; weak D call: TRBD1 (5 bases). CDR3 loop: CASSLGPPGPSRTYNSPLHF. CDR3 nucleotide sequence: TGTGCCAGCAGCTTAGGTCCTCCGGGACCGAGCCGCACCTATAATTCACCCCTCCACTTT.